The TCR beta chain described here comes from a study of lymphopenia after photon versus proton radiotherapy. Study-wide results and limits: Relative stability marked proton patients; photon patients lost diversity and naive cells. Oligoclonal CD8+ Temra expansion after nadir drove photon patients' diversity drop. Post-nadir TCR diversity decline inversely tracked overall survival among those who died.

This CDR3 comprises 12 residues. Germline CDR1 reads MDHEN; CDR2 reads SYDVKM. V was shortened by 2 bases and J by 2 bases, with 4 bases between the two germline ends. Comment on this clone: Its antigen is undetermined. This sample also contains other DNA sequences that code for the same CDR3.

Sequencing was performed with immunoSEQ multiplex PCR; in TCRdb, only in-frame clones are kept and a portion is missing. The sample includes 55,000 to 70,000 clones, approximately 90% of them seen just once. The receptor comes from a woman aged 70 to 79 with pancreatic cancer. The sample was peripheral blood, taken from a patient treated with photon-based radiotherapy. The V and J genes are TRBV28 and TRBJ2-7; no definite D call. CDR3: CASSLTAYEQYF. DNA of the CDR3: TGTGCCAGCAGTTTAACAGCCTACGAGCAGTACTTC.